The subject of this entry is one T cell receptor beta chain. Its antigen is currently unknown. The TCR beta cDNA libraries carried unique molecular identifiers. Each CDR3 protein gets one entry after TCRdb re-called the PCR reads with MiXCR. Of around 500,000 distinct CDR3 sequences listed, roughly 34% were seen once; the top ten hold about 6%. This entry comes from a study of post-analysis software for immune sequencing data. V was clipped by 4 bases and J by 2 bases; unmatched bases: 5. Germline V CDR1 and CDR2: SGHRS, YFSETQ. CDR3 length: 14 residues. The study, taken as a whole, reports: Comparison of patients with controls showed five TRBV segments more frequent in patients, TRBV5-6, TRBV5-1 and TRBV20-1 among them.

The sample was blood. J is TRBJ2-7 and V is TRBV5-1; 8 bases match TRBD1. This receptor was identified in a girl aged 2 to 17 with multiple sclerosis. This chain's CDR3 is CASSPDRDAYEQYF. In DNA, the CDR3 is TGCGCCAGCAGCCCGGACAGGGATGCCTACGAGCAGTACTTC.